The clone carrying this T cell receptor beta chain was seen many times. Trimming removed 0 bases at V and 8 bases at J, with 14 bases between. There are 14 residues in the CDR3. Per germline, CDR1 DFQATT and CDR2 SNEGSKA (reference sequence). The data were taken from a study of T cells in Graves' hyperthyroidism and ophthalmopathy. Overall study: Peripheral blood was collected at initial diagnosis, before any treatment.

What was amplified from RNA transcripts were TCR beta CDR3 regions. HTBI primers were the set used in a first-round RT-PCR of the TCR CDR3. One entry per CDR3 protein, called by TCRdb with MiXCR from the multiplex PCR reads. The data contain about 550,000 distinct CDR3 sequences, 20% to 25% of them singletons. Researchers defined stable Graves' hyperthyroidism as no ophthalmopathy progression within 18 months. The diagnoses drew upon clinical symptoms, serum thyroxine and TRAb, thyroid ultrasound and orbital computed tomography. The source of the PBMCs was approximately 9.5 ml of fresh peripheral blood.

The chain recombines TRBV20-1 with TRBJ1-5; D uncertain. The TCR was taken from a man younger than 35 with Graves' hyperthyroidism. The material sequenced was blood. DNA for the CDR3: TGCAGTGCTAGAGATCTTAACCCCCAGGAGCCCCAGCATTTT. Translating it yields CSARDLNPQEPQHF.